The 11 T cell receptor beta chains listed next were all sequenced from one sample in a study of shared clonotypes between healthy human individuals. Sequenced by immunoSEQ multiplex PCR; TCRdb stores in-frame clones only, minus some. Of about 1.5 million clones in the sample, roughly 98% are singletons; the top ten hold approximately 0.45%. Sequenced sample: naive CD4+ T cells sorted from blood. Specified subset: CD45RA+ positively selected. Receptor source: a man aged 30-40 years in good health.

The chain recombines TRBV5-1 with TRBJ1-2; D not certain. This CDR3 has 13 amino acids. Germline-derived CDR1 and CDR2 are SGHRS and YFSETQ. V lost 6 bases to trimming and J lost 4 bases, with 13 bases between them. This CDR3 reads CASTMDGSYGYTF. CDR3 bases: TGCGCCAGCACCATGGACGGGAGCTATGGCTACACCTTC.

This sequence joins TRBV28 and TRBJ2-1, with TRBD2 matching over 13 bases. Germline V gene sequence: CDR1 MDHEN, CDR2 SYDVKM. The CDR3 covers 16 residues. The V and J ends lost 4 bases and 5 bases, in that order; junction bases with no gene match: 5. The CDR3 loop reads CASSSLGLAGDNEQFF. The DNA of the CDR3 is TGTGCCAGCAGTTCACTCGGACTAGCGGGAGACAATGAGCAGTTCTTC.

The chain joins TRBV5-1 to TRBJ1-1; D remains unclear. Trimming pared 1 base from V and 1 base from J, leaving 11 bases between. In germline, CDR1 is SGHRS, CDR2 YFSETQ. CDR3 size: 15 residues. In DNA form, the CDR3 reads TGCGCCAGCAGCTTGAGAGGTTCGGGGAACACTGAAGCTTTCTTT. Protein product: CASSLRGSGNTEAFF.

V is TRBV7-9 and J is TRBJ1-5; no reliable D call. Germline-derived CDR1 and CDR2 are SEHNR and FQNEAQ (reference sequence). The CDR3 loop spans 14 amino acids. The germline V and J ends were trimmed by 1 base and 4 bases, with 8 bases remaining between them. The CDR3, as DNA: TGTGCCAGCAGCTTAGGAGGTAGAAATCAGCCCCAGCATTTT. Its protein is CASSLGGRNQPQHF.

The rearrangement links TRBV6-5 to TRBJ1-3; no clear D. Germline assignment: CDR1 MNHEY and CDR2 SVGAGI. Trimming took off 0 bases at V and 7 bases at J, with 10 bases between the two ends. The CDR3 is made up of 14 amino acids. The CDR3 region has the DNA TGTGCCAGCAGTTACTCGATGGGGTTGAACACCATATATTTT. Amino acid sequence: CASSYSMGLNTIYF.

The chain recombines TRBV11-2 with TRBJ2-2; D is unresolved. Trimming shortened V by 6 bases and J by 6 bases, and 11 bases separated the two germline ends. Per germline, CDR1 SGHAT and CDR2 FQNNGV. The CDR3 spans 13 residues. CDR3 amino acids: CASRPTPAGELFF. The DNA of the CDR3 is TGTGCCAGCAGACCCACCCCGGCCGGGGAGCTGTTTTTT.

The chain carries TRBV19 and TRBJ2-1; the match to TRBD1 covers 8 bases. Looked up from germline, CDR1 is LNHDA and CDR2 is SQIVND (reference sequence). Trimming at V came to 5 bases and at J to 8 bases, leaving 14 bases not matched to a gene. CDR3 size: 16 residues. The CDR3 spells CASSDRDRILADEQFF. DNA of the CDR3: TGTGCCAGTAGTGACCGGGACAGGATCCTGGCGGATGAGCAGTTCTTC.

V and J are TRBV10-1 and TRBJ2-7; 7 bases match TRBD2. CDR3 length equals 15 residues. V gave up 4 bases and J gave up 5 bases; unmatched junction bases: 11. From germline, CDR1 is WNHNN and CDR2 SYGVQD (reference sequence). The DNA for the CDR3 is TGCGCCAGCAGTGTTGGCGGGAGATCTAAAAACGAGCAGTACTTC. Its protein is CASSVGGRSKNEQYF.

The chain joins TRBV14 to TRBJ2-7, with D possibly TRBD1 on 6 matching bases. This CDR3 comprises 16 residues. V lost 2 bases, J lost 9 bases, and 23 bases lay in between. CDR1 and CDR2 from the germline V gene are SGHDN and FVKESK. The CDR3 sequence: CASSQLDRRVGVGQYF. CDR3 coding DNA: TGTGCCAGCAGCCAACTCGACAGGCGCGTTGGTGTCGGGCAGTACTTC.

The rearrangement joins TRBV6-5 to TRBJ2-5, with TRBD1 matching over 7 bases. The CDR3 runs to 14 residues. Unmatched junction bases numbered 8, after V lost 5 bases and J lost 5 bases. Germline V gives CDR1 MNHEY, CDR2 SVGAGI. CDR3 bases: TGTGCCAGCAGTCTCATGAGGGGGCTTGAGACCCAGTACTTC. Translating it yields CASSLMRGLETQYF.

This clone was seen a single time. V gene TRBV18 combines with J gene TRBJ1-2; no clear D. Trimming cost V 1 base and J 2 bases, with 8 bases left between them. This CDR3 has 14 residues. The germline V gene encodes CDR1 KGHSH and CDR2 LQKENI. As DNA, the CDR3 is TGTGCCAGCTCACCACGAGGAGGGAACTATGGCTACACCTTC. Amino acids: CASSPRGGNYGYTF.